The rows below give T cell receptor beta chains drawn from one sample of a study of radiation and T cells in renal cell carcinoma. Data came from immunoSEQ multiplex PCR; TCRdb stores just in-frame clones and leaves some out. The data show 150,000 to 200,000 clones, with around 89% seen just once and about 10% held by the top ten. The sample consisted of blood, taken from a patient whose treatment included radiotherapy and nephrectomy. The receptor set was obtained from a woman between 50 and 59 years old with renal cell carcinoma. Each CDR3 is given with its conserved first and last residue. D genes are given only for firm matches. Some rows mark clone size as missing; the rest say once, few, many or name a class of expanded clone.

-	-	TRBV19	9	TRBJ1-2	TGTGCCAGTGGAGTAGTGGGCACCTTC	CASGVVGTF
-	-	TRBV5-6	14	TRBJ2-3	TGTGCCAGCAGCTTGGCCTGGGGTAGCTCGGCGCAGTATTTT	CASSLAWGSSAQYF
TRBD2	-	TRBV15	18	TRBJ2-7	TGTGCCACCAGCAGAGGGGCTCCAGGGACTACCACCCCCTACGAGCAGTACTTC	CATSRGAPGTTTPYEQYF
-	-	TRBV29-1	14	TRBJ2-1	TGCAGCGTTGACCCGGGAAGTCCCTACAATGAGCAGTTCTTC	CSVDPGSPYNEQFF
TRBD1	-	TRBV6-5	14	TRBJ1-2	TGTGCCAGCAGTTACGATTACAGGGGGACAGGCTACACCTTC	CASSYDYRGTGYTF
-	-	TRBV18	13	TRBJ1-6	TGTGCCAGCTCAGAGGGACGTCCTTCACCCCTCCACTTT	CASSEGRPSPLHF
TRBD1	-	TRBV19	13	TRBJ2-7	TGTGCCAGTTCGGACAGGGGGAGGTACGAGCAGTACTTC	CASSDRGRYEQYF
TRBD1	-	TRBV2	15	TRBJ1-2	TGTGCCAGCAGTGGACAGGGGGCATCGTTGGGAGGCTACACCTTC	CASSGQGASLGGYTF
TRBD2	-	TRBV5-1	16	TRBJ2-7	TGCGCCAGCAGCCGGGCCCCTAGCGGGGGCCCGGAGGAGCAGTACTTC	CASSRAPSGGPEEQYF
-	-	TRBV5-1	13	TRBJ1-2	TGCGCCAGCAGCTTGGAGGGGGTAGGAGGCTACACCTTC	CASSLEGVGGYTF
TRBD1	-	TRBV27	16	TRBJ2-7	TGTGCCAGCAGGTCCTATGGACAGGGGGCTGATTACGAGCAGTACTTC	CASRSYGQGADYEQYF
-	-	TRBV5-1	15	TRBJ2-5	TGCGCCAGCAGCTTAGACGGGTCTAAAGAAGAGACCCAGTACTTC	CASSLDGSKEETQYF
TRBD1	few	TRBV5-4	14	TRBJ2-2	TGTGCCAGCACCGTGGGACAGACCACCGGGGAGCTGTTTTTT	CASTVGQTTGELFF